A selection of T cell receptor beta chains follows, all from one sample in a study of cytotoxic CD8 clonotypes in ibrutinib-treated CLL. Data came from immunoSEQ multiplex PCR; TCRdb stores just in-frame clones and leaves some out. The sample yields 250,000 to 350,000 clones, 70% to 80% seen once. The specimen comprised PBMCs, sampled at disease progression, from a patient treated with ibrutinib. Receptors originate from a human donor with chronic lymphocytic leukemia. Both conserved end residues are part of each CDR3. The D gene is left open where the match is weak. Clone sizes are given selectively: once, few, many, or a class where the clone is expanded.

>TRBV19|-|TRBD1|TRBJ2-2
CASKQGADTGELFF
TGTGCCAGTAAACAGGGGGCAGACACCGGGGAGCTGTTTTTT
>TRBV7-2|-|TRBD2|TRBJ2-3
CASSLGSGGTDTQYF
TGTGCCAGCAGCTTAGGGAGCGGGGGCACAGATACGCAGTATTTT
>TRBV18|-|TRBD1|TRBJ1-2
CASSQGAGSYGYTF
TGTGCCAGCTCCCAGGGGGCAGGAAGCTATGGCTACACCTTC
>TRBV11-2|once|TRBD2|TRBJ2-5
CASSPPGGAETQYF
TGTGCCAGCAGCCCCCCGGGGGGGGCAGAGACCCAGTACTTC
>TRBV2|-|-|TRBJ2-7
CASRVRDKYDEQYF
TGTGCCAGCAGGGTCCGGGACAAGTACGACGAGCAGTACTTC
>TRBV28|few|-|TRBJ2-4
CASSLLDRAKNIQYF
TGTGCCAGCAGTTTACTGGACAGAGCCAAAAACATTCAGTACTTC
>TRBV6-1|-|TRBD1|TRBJ1-6
CASSDRQGRYSPLHF
TGTGCCAGCAGTGACCGACAGGGCCGCTATTCACCCCTCCACTTT
>TRBV5-1|-|-|TRBJ2-5
CASSLVGFQGETQYF
TGCGCCAGCAGCTTGGTCGGCTTTCAAGGGGAGACCCAGTACTTC
>TRBV10-1|-|-|TRBJ2-2
CASSEVSFTGELFF
TGCGCCAGCAGTGAGGTGTCTTTCACCGGGGAGCTGTTTTTT
>TRBV9|-|-|TRBJ1-2
CASSVYGDWVYGYTF
TGTGCCAGCAGCGTTTACGGGGACTGGGTGTATGGCTACACCTTC
>TRBV5-1|-|-|TRBJ2-5
CASSLLGGVGTQYF
TGCGCCAGCAGCTTGTTGGGGGGAGTAGGGACCCAGTACTTC
>TRBV9|-|-|TRBJ2-7
CASSAGTQGYEQYF
TGTGCCAGCAGCGCCGGGACCCAGGGCTACGAGCAGTACTTC
>TRBV7-9|-|TRBD1|TRBJ2-7
CASSLTGAEYEQYF
TGTGCCAGCAGCTTAACAGGGGCGGAGTACGAGCAGTACTTC
>TRBV6-5|-|TRBD2|TRBJ2-3
CASTRLAGGADTQYF
TGTGCCAGCACCCGACTAGCGGGAGGGGCAGATACGCAGTATTTT
>TRBV18|-|-|TRBJ1-3
CASSPDLNPGNTIYF
TGTGCCAGCTCACCAGACCTTAACCCTGGAAACACCATATATTTT
>TRBV4-1|-|-|TRBJ2-1
CASSQLDYNEQFF
TGCGCCAGCAGCCAACTCGACTACAATGAGCAGTTCTTC
>TRBV7-8|-|-|TRBJ2-3
CASSLAAASTDTQYF
TGTGCCAGCAGCTTAGCCGCGGCGAGCACAGATACGCAGTATTTT
>TRBV6-5|-|-|TRBJ2-7
CASSNSRAEQYF
TGTGCCAGCAGTAACTCTCGGGCCGAGCAGTACTTC
>TRBV29-1|-|-|TRBJ2-2
CSVHTNTGELFF
TGCAGCGTTCACACGAACACCGGGGAGCTGTTTTTT
>TRBV9|-|TRBD1|TRBJ1-3
CASSPGQGPFSGNTIYF
TGTGCCAGCAGCCCAGGACAGGGACCCTTCTCTGGAAACACCATATATTTT
>TRBV27|-|-|TRBJ1-1
CASSSSSPNMNTEAFF
TGTGCCAGCAGTTCCTCCTCCCCAAATATGAACACTGAAGCTTTCTTT
>TRBV7-8|few|-|TRBJ1-2
CASSLAPGFHGYTF
TGTGCCAGCAGCTTAGCGCCAGGGTTCCATGGCTACACCTTC
>TRBV6-1|-|-|TRBJ2-1
CASRGNEQFF
TGTGCCAGCCGTGGGAATGAGCAGTTCTTC
>TRBV9|-|-|TRBJ2-3
CASSPQNGIGADTQYF
TGTGCCAGCAGCCCCCAGAACGGGATCGGGGCAGATACGCAGTATTTT
>TRBV2|-|-|TRBJ1-5
CASSADTIAGQPQHF
TGTGCCAGCAGCGCAGACACCATAGCGGGTCAGCCCCAGCATTTT
>TRBV2|-|-|TRBJ1-1
CASSEIGMNTEAFF
TGTGCCAGCAGTGAAATAGGAATGAACACTGAAGCTTTCTTT
>TRBV7-2|once|-|TRBJ2-1
CASSWQGFPYNEQFF
TGTGCCAGCAGCTGGCAGGGATTCCCCTACAATGAGCAGTTCTTC
>TRBV5-4|-|TRBD1|TRBJ1-2
CASSFAIQGGNYGYTF
TGTGCCAGCAGCTTCGCAATACAGGGGGGAAACTATGGCTACACCTTC
>TRBV7-9|-|-|TRBJ2-5
CASSPKQGRKTQYF
TGTGCCAGCAGCCCGAAGCAGGGGAGGAAGACCCAGTACTTC
>TRBV19|-|-|TRBJ1-1
CASSPMARQQQAFF
TGTGCCAGTAGTCCCATGGCGCGACAGCAACAAGCTTTCTTT
>TRBV5-1|-|-|TRBJ1-1
CASSLAWNTEAFF
TGCGCCAGCAGCTTGGCTTGGAACACTGAAGCTTTCTTT
>TRBV10-2|-|-|TRBJ2-3
CASSEGGADTQYF
TGCGCCAGCAGTGAAGGGGGGGCAGATACGCAGTATTTT
>TRBV5-1|-|-|TRBJ2-5
CASSLGGVSRETQYF
TGCGCCAGCAGCTTGGGCGGGGTTTCCCGGGAGACCCAGTACTTC
>TRBV4-1|once|TRBD1|TRBJ1-2
CASSQEQGATWGYTF
TGCGCCAGCAGCCAGGAACAGGGGGCGACTTGGGGCTACACCTTC
>TRBV10-1|-|TRBD1|TRBJ1-4
CASSDFEGAGNEKLFF
TGCGCCAGCAGTGATTTCGAGGGGGCCGGTAATGAAAAACTGTTTTTT
>TRBV29-1|-|TRBD1|TRBJ2-7
CTAPGQGNYEQYF
TGCACGGCGCCGGGACAGGGGAACTACGAGCAGTACTTC
>TRBV9|-|-|TRBJ2-2
CASTDPKDTPNTGELFF
TGTGCCAGCACCGACCCCAAGGACACCCCGAACACCGGGGAGCTGTTTTTT
>TRBV7-6|once|-|TRBJ1-5
CASSRDHNQPQHF
TGTGCCAGCAGCCGGGACCACAATCAGCCCCAGCATTTT
>TRBV18|few|-|TRBJ1-2
CASSREYVYGYTF
TGTGCCAGCTCACGGGAGTATGTTTATGGCTACACCTTC